These 15 T cell receptor beta chains came from one sample sequenced in a study of T cell repertoires in cytomegalovirus infection. TCRdb re-derived calls from the reads in MiXCR, one entry per CDR3 protein. This repertoire shows roughly 630,000 distinct CDR3 sequences, approximately 25% found once; its top ten account for 8%. Specimen: CD8+ T cells from PBMCs. These receptors all come from a human donor in good health (CMV status not recorded). Some clones in this sample may be carry-over from other donors' samples.

This clonotype was picked up many times. As DNA, the CDR3 is TGTGCCAGCAGTTGGTTAGCGGGGGGGAGCACAGATACGCAGTATTTT. Residues: CASSWLAGGSTDTQYF. V and J are TRBV28 and TRBJ2-3, with 11 nucleotides matching TRBD2. CDR1 and CDR2 (germline): MDHEN, SYDVKM. The CDR3 sequence is 16 residues long. The V segment lost 4 bases and the J segment 0 bases; nucleotides outside the gene matches: 3.

For this clonotype: This may be a read error, as it is one base from a much larger clone. The V and J genes are TRBV4-1 and TRBJ2-1; perhaps TRBD1 as D (5 bases). The V gene lost 1 base and the J gene lost 3 bases, with 7 bases spanning the gap. This CDR3 spans 14 amino acids. Germline V gene lookup returns CDR1 MGHRA and CDR2 YSYEKL. In DNA form, the CDR3 reads TGCGCCAGCAGCCAAGTCGACAGCTACAATGAGCAGTTCTTC. Its translation: CASSQVDSYNEQFF.

This clonotype was observed at least ten times. This sequence joins TRBV20-1 and TRBJ1-1, with D possibly TRBD1 on 6 matching bases. The CDR3 length is 12 residues. Germline CDR1 reads DFQATT; CDR2 reads SNEGSKA (reference sequence). CDR3 in DNA: TGCAACACCTGGGAGGGGGTCACTGAAGCTTTCTTT. It is translated as CNTWEGVTEAFF.

CDR3 protein: CASSLYPGANYGYTF. CDR3 nucleotide sequence: TGTGCCAGCAGTTTATACCCAGGGGCCAACTATGGCTACACCTTC. The J gene is TRBJ1-2, the V gene TRBV27; D is perhaps TRBD1 (6 bases). The CDR3 sequence is 15 residues long. Per germline, CDR1 MNHEY and CDR2 SMNVEV (reference sequence). Trimming took off 1 base at V and 2 bases at J, with 11 bases between the two ends.

This clonotype was picked up many times. The chain couples TRBV28 to TRBJ1-4; D is uncertain. Germline V gene lookup returns CDR1 MDHEN and CDR2 SYDVKM. V shed 3 bases and J shed 0 bases, with 8 bases lying between them. This CDR3 region has 15 residues. The CDR3 DNA is TGTGCCAGCAGTTTCCGTCTTTCAACTAATGAAAAACTGTTTTTT. Its protein is CASSFRLSTNEKLFF.

This clonotype was counted only a few times. V is TRBV28 and J is TRBJ2-7, with D possibly being TRBD2 (5 bases). Per germline, CDR1 MDHEN and CDR2 SYDVKM. The CDR3 has 15 residues. V was trimmed by 6 bases and J by 3 bases, leaving 18 bases between them. CDR3 loop: CASSPAGNFVYEQYV. Here the CDR3 DNA reads TGTGCCAGCAGCCCCGCGGGCAATTTCGTCTACGAGCAGTACGTC.

This clonotype was seen many times. The chain joins TRBV7-9 to TRBJ1-2; TRBD1 might be the D (5 bases). V lost 3 bases and J 5 bases, leaving 10 bases between the germline ends. The CDR3 runs to 13 residues. Germline CDR1 SEHNR, CDR2 FQNEAQ (reference sequence). In DNA, the CDR3 is TGTGCCAGCAGCTTTTTGACAGAGTATGGCTACACCTTC. Amino acid sequence: CASSFLTEYGYTF. The whole variable domain, filled in from reference TRBV7-9 and TRBJ1-2, reads DTGVSQNPRHKITKRGQNVTFRCDPISEHNRLYWYRQTLGQGPEFLTYFQNEAQLEKSRLLSDRFSAERPKGSFSTLEIQRTEQGDSAMYLCASSFLTEYGYTFGSGTRLTVV.

This clonotype appeared many times. The gene calls are TRBV7-9 and TRBJ1-2, with 10 bases identical to TRBD1. Germline CDR1 and CDR2: SEHNR and FQNEAQ (reference sequence). The junction had 6 bases not matched to a gene; V was cut back by 3 bases and J by 5 bases. This CDR3 has 15 amino acids. CDR3 in amino acids: CASSLAGQGLYGYTF. The CDR3 coding sequence is TGTGCCAGCAGCTTGGCGGGACAGGGGCTGTATGGCTACACCTTC.

With respect to this clonotype: A junction end diverges from the germline sequence, so it may reflect a read error. The V and J genes are TRBV5-6 and TRBJ1-2, with D unresolved. Germline V CDR1 and CDR2: SGHDT, YYEEEE. There are 15 residues in the CDR3. CDR3 sequence reads: CASNLPRVGDYGYTF. The CDR3 bases are TGTGCCAGCAACTTGCCCCGGGTAGGAGACTATGGCTACACCTTC.

This clonotype was observed a handful of times. The chain joins TRBV28 to TRBJ1-1; weak D call: TRBD1 (6 bases). CDR1 MDHEN and CDR2 SYDVKM come from the germline V gene. This CDR3 spans 15 amino acids. The V gene lost 5 bases and the J gene lost 7 bases, with 20 bases spanning the gap. In DNA, the CDR3 is TGTGCCAGCAGTCGTCCGACAGGAAGAGAAGATGAAGCTTTCTTT. Its translation: CASSRPTGREDEAFF. The entire variable domain, with the rest obtained from reference TRBV28 and TRBJ1-1, is as follows: DVKVTQSSRYLVKRTGEKVFLECVQDMDHENMFWYRQDPGLGLRLIYFSYDVKMKEKGDIPEGYSVSREKKERFSLILESASTNQTSMYLCASSRPTGREDEAFFGQGTRLTVV.

As concerns this clonotype: One end of the junction does not line up with germline, which may come from a read error. The chain couples TRBV23-1 to TRBJ1-3, with 9 bases aligning to TRBD1. TRBV23-1 belongs to the ORF category, with a function that is uncertain. The length of the CDR3 is 16 residues. CDR3 coding DNA: TGCGCCAGCAGGACCAACAGGGGGCTCTCTGGAAACATCATATATTTT. As protein: CASRTNRGLSGNIIYF.

The V call is TRBV12-3 or TRBV12-4, the J call TRBJ2-7; TRBD1 matches at 7 bases. The CDR3 has 14 residues. V dropped 6 bases and J dropped 3; count of bases not matched to a gene: 8. CDR3 sequence reads: CASSFVDRDYEQYF. CDR3 in DNA: TGTGCCAGCAGCTTTGTCGACAGGGACTACGAGCAGTACTTC.

This clonotype was recorded once. Here the CDR3 DNA reads TGCAGTGCCCTGGAGGGGGGCTATGGCTACACCTTC. Translating it yields CSALEGGYGYTF. This chain links TRBV20-1 with TRBJ1-2; D possibly corresponds to TRBD1 (6 bases). This CDR3 comprises 12 residues. CDR1 and CDR2 from the germline V gene are DFQATT and SNEGSKA (reference sequence). V lost 6 bases, J lost 4 bases, and 12 bases lay in between.

The genes are TRBV12-5 and TRBJ1-5; D is undetermined. The V gene's germline CDR1 is LGHNT and CDR2 FRNRAP. The CDR3 is 17 residues long. The V and J ends lost 3 bases and 0 bases respectively, with 15 bases between them. CDR3 protein: CASGFSTDGHSNQPQHF. CDR3 DNA sequence: TGTGCTAGTGGTTTCTCGACGGACGGCCATAGCAATCAGCCCCAGCATTTT. The variable domain in full, with the rest retrieved from reference TRBV12-5 and TRBJ1-5, is DARVTQTPRHKVTEMGQEVTMRCQPILGHNTVFWYRQTMMQGLELLAYFRNRAPLDDSGMPKDRFSAEMPDATLATLKIQPSEPRDSAVYFCASGFSTDGHSNQPQHFGDGTRLSIL.

This clonotype was seen a few times. V gene TRBV12-3 or TRBV12-4 combines with J gene TRBJ2-1; D is unresolved. Trimming shortened V by 4 bases and J by 10 bases, and 11 bases separated the two germline ends. The CDR3 sequence is 12 residues long. The CDR3 region is CASSSGALEQFF. In DNA, the CDR3 is TGTGCCAGCAGTTCTGGAGCCTTGGAGCAGTTCTTC.